This T cell receptor (beta chain) originates from a study of early T cells in non-severe SARS-CoV-2 infection. Across the whole study: RNA in bulk from unsorted whole blood was sequenced, and chains were unpaired.

Per the germline V gene, CDR1 is MNHNS and CDR2 is SASEGT. V was pared by 2 bases and J by 4 bases, with 12 bases of the junction left unmatched. This CDR3 is 17 amino acids long. TCRdb ran MiXCR on the 5' RACE reads and lists one entry per CDR3 protein. Of 25,000 to 30,000 distinct CDR3 sequences in the sample, around 5.1% were seen once. The sequence was collected from an adult who was a healthcare worker with PCR-confirmed SARS-CoV-2 infection or an uninfected control (not recorded which). The gene calls are TRBV6-1 and TRBJ1-2, with TRBD1 matching over 8 bases. The sample consisted of whole blood. The CDR3 region is CASSERRTGTHFYGYTF. The CDR3 coding sequence is TGTGCCAGCAGTGAAAGGAGGACAGGGACCCACTTCTATGGCTACACCTTC.